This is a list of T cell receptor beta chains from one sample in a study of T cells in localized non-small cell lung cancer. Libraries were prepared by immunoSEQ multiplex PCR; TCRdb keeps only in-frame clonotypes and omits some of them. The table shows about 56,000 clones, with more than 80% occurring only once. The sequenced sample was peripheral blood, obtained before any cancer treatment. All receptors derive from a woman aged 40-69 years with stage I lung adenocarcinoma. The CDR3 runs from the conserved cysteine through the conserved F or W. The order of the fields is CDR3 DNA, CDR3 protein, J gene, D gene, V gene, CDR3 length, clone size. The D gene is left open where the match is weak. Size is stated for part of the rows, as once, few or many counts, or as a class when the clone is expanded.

TGTGCCAGTTTACGGGCGACTAGCGGGCTGTCGAACACCGGGGAGCTGTTTTTT | CASLRATSGLSNTGELFF | TRBJ2-2 | TRBD2 | TRBV19 | 18 | .
TGTGCCAGTAGTATAGATCGCGGCGAGCAGTACTTC | CASSIDRGEQYF | TRBJ2-7 | . | TRBV19 | 12 | .
TGTGCCAGCGGAGCGACAGGGGCCATGAACACTGAAGCTTTCTTT | CASGATGAMNTEAFF | TRBJ1-1 | TRBD1 | TRBV5-5 | 15 | .
TGCGCCAGCAGCCAAGATGCCAGACCTAACTATGGCTACACCTTC | CASSQDARPNYGYTF | TRBJ1-2 | . | TRBV4-3 | 15 | .
TGTGCCAGCAGCGTAGGACGGATAAACTATGGCTACACCTTC | CASSVGRINYGYTF | TRBJ1-2 | . | TRBV9 | 14 | .
TGTGCCAGCCGCCAGGCGGCGCAGTATTTT | CASRQAAQYF | TRBJ2-3 | . | TRBV6-1 | 10 | few
TGTGCCAGCAGCCCATGGGATAACACCGGGGAGCTGTTTTTT | CASSPWDNTGELFF | TRBJ2-2 | . | TRBV11-3 | 14 | .
TGTGCCAGCAGCTTATTAGGGGCGGAGGGGTGGAGAGGAAACATTCAGTACTTC | CASSLLGAEGWRGNIQYF | TRBJ2-4 | . | TRBV7-9 | 18 | .
TGTGCCAGCAGCTTGGCCAGCTCCTACGAGCAGTACTTC | CASSLASSYEQYF | TRBJ2-7 | . | TRBV5-4 | 13 | .
TGCAGCGTTTACAGGGGTCGTGAGCAGTTCTTC | CSVYRGREQFF | TRBJ2-1 | TRBD1 | TRBV29-1 | 11 | .
TGTGCCAGTACCCCCGAGGGAGACAGAGCCTATGGCTACACCTTC | CASTPEGDRAYGYTF | TRBJ1-2 | . | TRBV19 | 15 | .
TGCGCCAGCAGCCAGCCAAACCGGGACAGAAAAAATCAGCCCCAGCATTTT | CASSQPNRDRKNQPQHF | TRBJ1-5 | TRBD1 | TRBV4-3 | 17 | .
TGTGCCAGCAGTTACGGGCAGGGCCATCAAAGTGGCTACACCTTC | CASSYGQGHQSGYTF | TRBJ1-2 | . | TRBV6-5 | 15 | .
TGTGCCAGCAGTTTTGTCAGGTCGAACACTGAAGCTTTCTTT | CASSFVRSNTEAFF | TRBJ1-1 | . | TRBV28 | 14 | .
TGCGCCAGCAGTGATGGAGGCTCTGGGGCCAACGTCCTGACTTTC | CASSDGGSGANVLTF | TRBJ2-6 | . | TRBV10-2 | 15 | .
TGCGCCAGCAGCTCAATGACAGGCAACCAAGAGACCCAGTACTTC | CASSSMTGNQETQYF | TRBJ2-5 | . | TRBV5-1 | 15 | .
TGTGCCAGCAGCTTATGGGGGGCCCCCCTTTACGAGCAGTACTTC | CASSLWGAPLYEQYF | TRBJ2-7 | . | TRBV7-9 | 15 | .
TGTGCCAGCAGCCAAGGAGTTGGTACGAGCACAGATACGCAGTATTTT | CASSQGVGTSTDTQYF | TRBJ2-3 | . | TRBV4-2 | 16 | .
TGCGTCAGCAGCTTGGGGTTGGGTAATTCACCCCTCCACTTT | CVSSLGLGNSPLHF | TRBJ1-6 | . | TRBV5-1 | 14 | .